The text below deals with one T cell receptor beta chain. The table came from immunoSEQ multiplex PCR; TCRdb's copy has only in-frame clones and leaves some out. The sample shows roughly 300,000 clones, 80% to 90% of them seen only once. This sample is part of a study of blood T cell repertoires in COVID-19. Sequencing was done on a sample of peripheral blood. The clonotype was recovered from a woman between 45 and 60 years old who had recovered from COVID-19.

CDR3 region: CASSRQGGEKLFF. In nucleotides, the CDR3 is TGTGCCAGCAGCCGACAGGGTGGTGAAAAACTGTTTTTT. This chain uses TRBV4-2 with TRBJ1-4; the match to TRBD1 covers 7 bases. CDR1 and CDR2 (germline): LGHNA, YNFKEQ. V gave up 4 bases and J gave up 7 bases; unmatched junction bases: 3. CDR3 length: 13 amino acids.